This T cell receptor beta chain appears in the sequencing data of a study of blood T cell repertoires in COVID-19. About the study: T cells, B-cell-depleted T cells, or PBMCs supplied cDNA or gDNA.

Trimming stripped 1 base from V and 6 bases from J, with 10 bases between. Germline CDR1 and CDR2: SEHNR and FQNEAQ (reference sequence). CDR3 length: 14 amino acids. The repertoire was sequenced with immunoSEQ multiplex PCR; TCRdb's copy has only in-frame clones and lacks some. The sample comprises approximately 350,000 clones, around 89% of which are singletons, and roughly 1% rests with the top ten. In terms of age and location, participants ranged from roughly 18 to 100 years and lived in under 30 US areas. The chain is built from TRBV7-9 and TRBJ2-1; D perhaps matches TRBD1 (6 bases). This sequence originates from a man between 18 and 29 years old who had recovered from COVID-19. The sequenced sample was PBMCs or T cells enriched from blood (not recorded which). CDR3 bases: TGTGCCAGCAGCTTAGAATACAGGGCCAATGAGCAGTTCTTC. This sequence encodes CASSLEYRANEQFF.